This T cell receptor (beta chain) derives from a study of blood T cell repertoires in COVID-19. Across the whole study: The United States, Italy and Spain provided the acute and convalescent COVID-19 samples. T cells, B-cell-depleted T cells, or PBMCs provided the cDNA or gDNA that served as material.

Sequencing used immunoSEQ multiplex PCR; TCRdb keeps in-frame clones, though not all of them. This table holds hundreds of thousands of clones, roughly 85% found once. V was cut by 10 bases and J by 8 bases, with 18 bases left in between. The CDR3 is 13 residues long. The chain combines TRBV12-3 or TRBV12-4 with TRBJ2-1; D might be TRBD1 (6 bases). Sequenced input: peripheral blood. The clonotype was recovered from a man aged 50 to 60 with COVID-19, enrolled during active disease. The CDR3 sequence is CATRGTGRDEQFF. The CDR3 bases are TGTGCCACCCGGGGTACAGGGCGGGATGAGCAGTTCTTC.